These T cell receptor beta chains were read from a single sample in a study of beta chain features in type 1 diabetes. The data were produced by immunoSEQ multiplex PCR, yet TCRdb's version contains in-frame clones alone and is incomplete. The sample yields around 99,000 clones, less than 40% seen once. What was sequenced was stem cell memory CD4+ T cells from blood. The receptors were gathered from a woman between 18 and 30 years old in good health. The CDR3 runs from the conserved cysteine through the conserved F or W.

>TRBV7-2|TRBJ2-3
CASSFWREMADTQYF
>TRBV28|TRBJ1-2
CASRASGGLLIYGYTF
>TRBV12-5|TRBJ2-1
CASGLGPRQGDEQFF
>TRBV18|TRBJ2-1
CASSRTSGILVSSYNEQFF
>TRBV30|TRBJ1-5
CAWTVTGSSNQPQHF
>TRBV10-2|TRBJ2-1
CASSVGRAYNEQFF
>TRBV11-2|TRBJ2-7
CASSLERGDSYEQYF
>TRBV5-4|TRBJ2-5
CASSWDRGETQYF
>TRBV7-3|TRBJ2-1
CASSFAVEQFF
>TRBV7-9|TRBJ1-5
CASSPRTGGLQPQHF
>TRBV19|TRBJ1-5
CASSRGRARNQPQHF
>TRBV4-2|TRBJ2-7
CASSQDTGGAYEQYF
>TRBV18|TRBJ1-1
CASSPGHSNTEAFF
>TRBV30|TRBJ1-2
CAGILFGGYGYTF
>TRBV9|TRBJ2-2
CASSVDGAIGELFF
>TRBV7-2|TRBJ2-7
CASSPGLAEQYF
>TRBV7-9|TRBJ2-4
CASSRREAKNIQYF
>TRBV4-2|TRBJ1-5
CASSQGQGSNQPQHF
>TRBV28|TRBJ2-1
CASRAGPSSYNEQFF
>TRBV28|TRBJ2-1
CASSSGRTSGNNEQFF
>TRBV19|TRBJ2-7
CASANPGTAAYEQYF
>TRBV5-1|TRBJ2-1
CASSLRGASYNEQFF
>TRBV7-2|TRBJ2-2
CASSFFSGELFF
>TRBV7-3|TRBJ1-2
CASSYGTGYGYTF
>TRBV5-1|TRBJ2-2
CASSFGPMAGELFF
>TRBV11-3|TRBJ2-1
CASSRDTGNSEQFF
>TRBV5-4|TRBJ2-1
CAATSGRAYEQFF
>TRBV5-1|TRBJ2-7
CASSVTSGRTYEQYF
>TRBV5-1|TRBJ1-1
CASSLRRGPFTEAFF
>TRBV7-6|TRBJ2-1
CASSLLQGLSLGEQFF
>TRBV29-1|TRBJ2-1
CSVDSDRGIYEQFF
>TRBV28|TRBJ1-1
CATLGRENTEAFF
>TRBV2|TRBJ1-5
CASSEQGTINQPQHF
>TRBV18|TRBJ2-3
CASSPLAGSTDTQYF
>TRBV4-3|TRBJ2-7
CASSLSSGYEQYF
>TRBV10-2|TRBJ1-5
CASSRTGVEGTPQHF
>TRBV6-6|TRBJ2-5
CASRIRGTQETQYF
>TRBV6-6|TRBJ2-7
CASSQRTGVNYHEQYF
>TRBV7-2|TRBJ2-1
CASSPQGALLGEQFF
>TRBV4-2|TRBJ1-2
CASSQPGTGRQGYTF
>TRBV9|TRBJ2-2
CASSVVDSGELFF
>TRBV15|TRBJ2-1
CATSRVRGNEQFF
>TRBV7-2|TRBJ1-1
CASSTRQGSTEAFF
>TRBV27|TRBJ2-3
CASMVFGGRAGTDTQYF
>TRBV20-1|TRBJ2-1
CSARDLWEYFF
>TRBV5-1|TRBJ2-7
CASSLQAPLYEQYF
>TRBV28|TRBJ1-1
CASSTSGYVEAFF
>TRBV28|TRBJ1-1
CASSSGGGRGNEAFF
>TRBV25-1|TRBJ2-7
CASRDRTGGFEQYF
>TRBV4-3|TRBJ1-4
CASSQGRQPSVNEKLFF
>TRBV18|TRBJ1-2
CASSRRDRGRSDDGYTF